Included here is one TCR beta chain sequence, with context. Germline V gene data show CDR1 as SGHTA and CDR2 as FQGNSA. The J segment lost 3 bases and the V segment lost 5 bases, leaving 7 bases of the junction unmatched. The CDR3 covers 15 residues. PCR primers comprised 60 Vbeta and 13 Jbeta primers. Method: immunoSEQ multiplex PCR; TCRdb's copy keeps in-frame clones and lacks some. There are some 130,000 clones in the sample; roughly 70% occur only once, and about 1.5% lies in the top ten. This sample is drawn from a study of cytomegalovirus exposure and HLA in healthy donors. Study context: The early release's HLA-typed donors yielded approximately 81 million unique TCRs.

Sequenced: PBMCs. The chain uses TRBV7-2 and TRBJ1-1; 9 bases line up with TRBD1. This receptor was taken from a human donor in good health. As DNA, the CDR3 is TGTGCCAGCAGCCCAGGGACAGGGAGATACACTGAAGCTTTCTTT. Protein product: CASSPGTGRYTEAFF.